The 15 T cell receptor beta chains below all came from one sample that was sequenced in a study of ipilimumab plus nivolumab after autologous stem cell transplantation. Here immunoSEQ multiplex PCR was the method, and the copy in TCRdb shows in-frame clones only, minus some. The repertoire holds 20,000 to 30,000 clones, with around 84% as singletons. This specimen was PBMCs, taken in a trial of ipilimumab plus nivolumab as post-transplant consolidation. These receptors originate from a male donor with diffuse large B-cell lymphoma.

This rearrangement joins TRBV4-3 to TRBJ1-1; a weak D match, TRBD1 (6 bases). Germline CDR1 reads LGHNA; CDR2 reads YSLEER. The V and J ends lost 4 bases and 5 bases respectively, with 20 bases between them. This CDR3 is built from 16 residues. In DNA, the CDR3 is TGCGCCAGCAGCCCAACAGGGCAGGGGATGAGGACTGAAGCTTTCTTT. Translated, it gives CASSPTGQGMRTEAFF.

The CDR3 is CASSLVVVEGRNTQYF. The CDR3 region has the DNA TGTGCCAGCAGCTTAGTAGTGGTTGAAGGCCGTAATACGCAGTATTTT. V usage is TRBV7-9 and J usage is TRBJ2-3, with D hard to call. The CDR3 is 16 residues long. The germline CDR1 and CDR2 sequences are SEHNR and FQNEAQ (reference sequence). The V and J ends lost 1 base and 7 bases respectively, with 18 bases between them.

The V call is TRBV19, the J call TRBJ2-3; 10 bases map to TRBD2. CDR1 LNHDA and CDR2 SQIVND come from the germline V gene (reference sequence). CDR3 length: 19 amino acids. Losses at the gene ends were 3 bases for V and 4 bases for J; bases not matched to a gene: 16. CDR3 loop: CASSIRLAGAQMGADTQYF. CDR3 nucleotides: TGTGCCAGTAGTATCCGCCTAGCGGGGGCCCAGATGGGGGCAGATACGCAGTATTTT.

The genes are TRBV7-2 and TRBJ2-2, with D perhaps TRBD1 or TRBD2 (5 bases each). Trimming removed 2 bases at V and 3 bases at J, with 10 bases between. The CDR3 is 15 residues long. Germline V lookup: CDR1 SGHTA, CDR2 FQGNSA. The DNA of the CDR3 is TGTGCCAGCAGCTTAAGGCAGGGACACACCGGGGAGCTGTTTTTT. Amino acid sequence: CASSLRQGHTGELFF.

The chain recombines TRBV6-6 with TRBJ2-3; D gene unclear. Per germline, CDR1 MNHNY and CDR2 SVGAGI (reference sequence). The CDR3 is 14 amino acids. Between the trimmed V and J ends, which lost 2 bases and 0 bases, there was a span of 6 bases. The CDR3 DNA sequence: TGTGCCAGCAGTTACAGACTTAGCACAGATACGCAGTATTTT. Protein product: CASSYRLSTDTQYF.

This rearrangement joins TRBV25-1 to TRBJ2-7, with D unresolved. This CDR3 has 13 amino acids. Trimming cost V 3 bases and J 2 bases, with 8 bases left between them. The germline CDR1 and CDR2 sequences are MGHDK and SYGVNS. The CDR3 loop reads CASSDTDTYEQYF. CDR3 sequence (DNA): TGTGCCAGCAGTGATACGGATACCTACGAGCAGTACTTC.

This sequence joins TRBV29-1 and TRBJ2-3; D unclear. The V gene lost 4 bases and the J gene lost 0 bases, with 8 bases spanning the gap. The CDR3 loop spans 13 amino acids. Looked up from germline, CDR1 is SQVTM and CDR2 is ANQGSEA. CDR3 DNA: TGCAGCGTTGTAGGGCCGAGCACAGATACGCAGTATTTT. The encoded protein is CSVVGPSTDTQYF.

This sequence joins TRBV5-8 and TRBJ1-5; the D is unclear. Germline CDR1 is SGHTS and CDR2 is YDEGEE. The CDR3 runs to 15 residues. Trimming shortened V by 0 bases and J by 1 base, and 8 bases separated the two germline ends. The CDR3 nucleotides read TGTGCCAGCAGCTTGGAGGGCACGAGCAATCAGCCCCAGCATTTT. The encoded protein is CASSLEGTSNQPQHF.

The chain links TRBV5-4 to TRBJ2-2; 7 nucleotides agree with TRBD2. The CDR3 runs 16 residues. V gave up 6 bases and J gave up 5 bases; unmatched junction bases: 13. CDR1 SGHNT and CDR2 YYREEE come from the germline V gene (reference sequence). The DNA for the CDR3 is TGTGCCAGCAAGTCCGGGACTATGGGCCAAACCGGGGAGCTGTTTTTT. Translation gives CASKSGTMGQTGELFF. The full variable domain, completed using reference TRBV5-4 and TRBJ2-2, is ETGVTQSPTHLIKTRGQQVTLRCSSQSGHNTVSWYQQALGQGPQFIFQYYREEENGRGNFPPRFSGLQFPNYSSELNVNALELDDSALYLCASKSGTMGQTGELFFGEGSRLTVL.

The J gene is TRBJ2-5, the V gene TRBV5-1, with 7 bases lining up with TRBD1. Trimming cost V 4 bases and J 0 bases; bases outside gene matches: 3. Germline V gives CDR1 SGHRS, CDR2 YFSETQ. The CDR3 sequence is 14 residues long. The CDR3: CASSTGQYQETQYF. The CDR3, as DNA: TGCGCCAGCAGCACGGGACAGTACCAAGAGACCCAGTACTTC.

The chain employs TRBV5-4 and TRBJ1-2; D may be TRBD1 (6 bases). This CDR3 region has 14 residues. Germline lookup yields CDR1 SGHNT and CDR2 YYREEE (reference sequence). Trimming took off 5 bases at V and 4 bases at J, with 15 bases between the two ends. CDR3 protein: CASSPLEQGYGYTF. DNA for the CDR3: TGTGCCAGCAGTCCACTGGAACAGGGCTATGGCTACACCTTC.

The V and J genes are TRBV6-5 and TRBJ2-7, with D tentatively TRBD2 (6 bases). The germline gives CDR1 MNHEY, CDR2 SVGAGI. With 0 bases removed from V and 3 bases from J, the gap between germline ends came to 12 bases. The CDR3 sequence is 15 residues long. The CDR3: CASSYSAGRDYEQYF. In DNA, the CDR3 is TGTGCCAGCAGTTACTCGGCAGGGCGGGACTACGAGCAGTACTTC.

V and J are TRBV5-1 and TRBJ1-6, with D uncertain. The CDR3 has 17 residues. CDR1 SGHRS and CDR2 YFSETQ come from the germline V gene. Trimming stripped 0 bases from V and 0 bases from J, with 10 bases between. CDR3 sequence (DNA): TGCGCCAGCAGCTTGGACGGGGAATACTCCTATAATTCACCCCTCCACTTT. Translation: CASSLDGEYSYNSPLHF.

The chain has TRBV2 and TRBJ2-7; 7 bases align to TRBD2. Trimming took 8 bases from V and 6 from J; bases not matched to a gene: 13. The CDR3 runs to 14 residues. CDR1 and CDR2 (germline): SNHLY, FYNNEI. The CDR3 DNA is TGTGCCAGCGGCAAAGAGACTAGCATTCGCGAGCAGTACTTC. This translates into CASGKETSIREQYF.

This chain connects TRBV6-1 to TRBJ2-7; 8 nucleotides match TRBD2. This CDR3 spans 13 amino acids. V shed 6 bases, J shed 3 bases, and the junction held 4 bases outside the gene matches. Germline CDR1 reads MNHNS; CDR2 reads SASEGT. CDR3 bases: TGTGCCAGCAGCGGGACTAGGGGCTACGAGCAGTACTTC. Translated: CASSGTRGYEQYF.